The clone carrying this T cell receptor (beta chain) was found a few times. Antigen: not known. Mismatch with germline at one junction end may stem from a read error. The sample is drawn from a study of Graves' ophthalmopathy and Graves' hyperthyroidism. Study background: Upon initial diagnosis and before any treatment, peripheral blood was collected. Overall study findings and caveats: Prediction of ophthalmopathy progression reached roughly 70% sensitivity and approximately 73% specificity. Thyroid clonotypes that were expanded above 0.001 frequency mostly also appeared in blood.

Looked up from germline, CDR1 is SGHRS and CDR2 is YFSETQ. This CDR3 comprises 14 residues. CDR3 regions of TCR beta were amplified from RNA transcripts. An initial RT-PCR round employing HTBI primers preceded a second-round multiplex PCR. TCRdb re-called the multiplex PCR reads through MiXCR, storing one row per CDR3 protein. The table includes almost 750,000 distinct CDR3 sequences, about 44% detected once. Specimen: peripheral blood. The receptor's source is an adult man with Graves' ophthalmopathy. J is TRBJ2-2 and V is TRBV5-1; D may be TRBD2 (6 bases). The CDR3 loop reads CASRAGLNTGELFF. As DNA, the CDR3 is TGTGCCAGCAGGGCGGGATTGAACACCGGGGAGCTGTTTTTT.